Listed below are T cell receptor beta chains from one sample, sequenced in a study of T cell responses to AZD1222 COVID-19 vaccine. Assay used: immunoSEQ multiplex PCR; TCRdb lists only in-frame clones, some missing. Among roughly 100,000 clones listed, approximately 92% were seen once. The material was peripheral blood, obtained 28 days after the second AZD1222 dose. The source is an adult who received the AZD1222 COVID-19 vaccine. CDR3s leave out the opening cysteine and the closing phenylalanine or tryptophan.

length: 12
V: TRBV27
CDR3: ASSKGLAGGEQY

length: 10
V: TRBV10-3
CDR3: AISESNSPLH

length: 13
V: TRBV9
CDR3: ASSAGTGDYNEQF

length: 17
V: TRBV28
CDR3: ASRPSPGASGTSTDTQY

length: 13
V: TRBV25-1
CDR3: ASSVGQGFYNEQF

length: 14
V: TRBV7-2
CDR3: ASSLVGSGRSYEQY

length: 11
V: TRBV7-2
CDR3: ASSLGKNTEAF

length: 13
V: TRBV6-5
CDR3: ASRPGTGSNSPLH

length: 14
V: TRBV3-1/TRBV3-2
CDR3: ASSPQGALTAYEQY

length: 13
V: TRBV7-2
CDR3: ASSRDRAGNTEAF

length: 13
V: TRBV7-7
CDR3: ASSPLAGPQETQY

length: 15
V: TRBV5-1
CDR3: ASSVDPGLVGIYGYT

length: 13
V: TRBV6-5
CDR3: ASSRDRVGNQPQH

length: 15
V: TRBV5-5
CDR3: ASSLDGWGTGGNEQF

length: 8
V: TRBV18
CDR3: ASSGETQY

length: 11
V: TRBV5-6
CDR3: ASSTGQPYEQY

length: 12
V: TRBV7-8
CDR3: ASSLGSGRETQY

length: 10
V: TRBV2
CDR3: ASGPVSWEQY

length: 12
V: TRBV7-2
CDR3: ASSLSGWGEKLF

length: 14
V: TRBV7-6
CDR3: ASSLVVEGQGNTIY

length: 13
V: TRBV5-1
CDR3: ASVTTAGTPGELF

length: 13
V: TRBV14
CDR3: ASSQHQGARKQLF

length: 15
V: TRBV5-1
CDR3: ASSARGGSVPGNTIY

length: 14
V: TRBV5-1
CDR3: ASSPLGGAYSYEQY

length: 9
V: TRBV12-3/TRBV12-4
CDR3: ASMGDYGYT

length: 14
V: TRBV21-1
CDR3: ASSKPGQATTYEQY

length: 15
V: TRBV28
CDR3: ASSFTLGGGKAYEQY

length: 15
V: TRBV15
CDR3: ATSTRDRGYSNQPQH

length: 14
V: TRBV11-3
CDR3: ASSLTGGPSYNEQF

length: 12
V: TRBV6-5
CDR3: ASSWTGRPYEQY

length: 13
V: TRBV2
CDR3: ASSDRISWGNEQF

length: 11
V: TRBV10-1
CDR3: ASSGQGGAEAF

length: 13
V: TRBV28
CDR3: ASSLLRGYTGELF

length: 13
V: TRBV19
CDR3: ASSIYAGVTGELF

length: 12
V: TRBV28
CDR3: ASSSLGSIYEQY

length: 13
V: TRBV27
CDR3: ASREGLTSAYEQY

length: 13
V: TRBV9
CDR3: ASSVATTANYGYT

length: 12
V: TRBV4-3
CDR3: ASSPTRTNYGYT

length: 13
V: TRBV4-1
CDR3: ASSQGGLVTGELF

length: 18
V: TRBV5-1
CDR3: ASRRYYGQGALDSLYEQY

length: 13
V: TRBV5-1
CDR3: ASSSDGGATREQY

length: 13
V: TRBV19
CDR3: ASSTYGQPNQPQH

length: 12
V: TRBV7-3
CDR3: ASSLNGRADTQY

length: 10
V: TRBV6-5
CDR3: ARRDGNYGYT

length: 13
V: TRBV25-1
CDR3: ASSARREANYGYT

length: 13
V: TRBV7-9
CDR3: ASSLAAAGTDTQY

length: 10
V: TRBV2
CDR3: ASSGAGYGYT

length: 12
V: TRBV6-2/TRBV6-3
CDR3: ASSGTATNEKLF

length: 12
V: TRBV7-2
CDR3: ASSMTGLDYGYT

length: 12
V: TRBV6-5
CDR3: ASIRTQSSYEQY

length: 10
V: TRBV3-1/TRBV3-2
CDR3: ASSHGNYEQY

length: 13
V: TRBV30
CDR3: AWSVGLGNTDTQY

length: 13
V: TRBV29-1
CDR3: SVESSTGASDTQY